This T cell receptor beta chain was captured in a study of shared T cell receptors in the human thymus. The CDR3 runs 16 residues. Germline CDR1 is GTSNPN and CDR2 is SVGIG (reference sequence). The trim removed 4 bases at V and 4 bases at J, leaving 12 bases unmatched. Clones were read by immunoSEQ multiplex PCR, and TCRdb kept only the in-frame ones, dropping some. The table lists hundreds of thousands of clones, 70% to 90% of them singletons. The same sample was also used in a study of human thymus T cells. That report notes: Related work found strong thymic repertoire overlap between unrelated individuals.

V usage is TRBV30 and J usage is TRBJ2-1, with 8 bases fitting TRBD2. The sequencing input was thymocytes. The origin of this receptor is a boy under three years old with a congenital heart defect. For the CDR3, the DNA is TGTGCCTGGAAACCTCCACGACTAGCGCGTTACAATGAGCAGTTCTTC. Translation gives CAWKPPRLARYNEQFF.